One T cell receptor beta chain is described in this entry. This sample was taken from a study of blood T cell repertoires in COVID-19. Study at large: Sites in the United States, Italy and Spain provided acute and convalescent COVID-19 samples. PBMCs, B-cell-depleted T cells, or T cells were the source of the cDNA or gDNA that made up the material.

As originally analysed: How many nucleated cells were present was estimated from reference gene primer amplification. Using immunoSEQ multiplex PCR, the repertoire was profiled, and TCRdb retains in-frame clones only, with some absent. That table is the source of V, J and clone size, and D and trimming were worked out from the DNA. The table includes some 150,000 clones, over 65% detected once. This receptor was obtained from a man between 65 and 80 years old with acute or convalescent COVID-19. The sample consisted of peripheral blood.

CDR3 region: CASSQGTTNEKLFF. The CDR3 nucleotides read TGTGCCAGCAGTCAGGGAACAACTAATGAAAAACTGTTTTTT. This chain uses TRBV6-5 with TRBJ1-4; maybe TRBD1 (5 bases). V dropped 5 bases and J dropped 0 bases, with 7 bases sitting between them. The CDR3 has 14 residues. CDR1 and CDR2 (germline): MNHEY, SVGAGI.